This TCR beta chain comes out of a study of T cell responses to AZD1222 COVID-19 vaccine. Study as a whole: Timing groups of about 4 and about 12 weeks for second doses were pooled.

Germline V gene lookup returns CDR1 SGHTS and CDR2 YDEGEE. The V end was cut by 2 bases, the J end by 7 bases, with 15 bases between. The CDR3 consists of 14 residues. Measured with immunoSEQ multiplex PCR; TCRdb has only the in-frame clones, and not every one. Of roughly 100,000 clones in the sample, 89% were seen once. This clone occurred once. Its antigen is not known. Study observations and caveats: Baseline antibody screening turned up just a handful of seropositive AZD1222 recipients.

The gene calls are TRBV5-8 and TRBJ1-2; D unresolved. This receptor was identified in an adult in good health. Sequences were derived from peripheral blood, sampled on day 0 of AZD1222 vaccination. CDR3 nucleotide sequence: TGTGCCAGCAGCTTTGGACGGCCGATGGGTGGCTACACCTTC. It yields the protein CASSFGRPMGGYTF.